These 13 T cell receptor beta chains came from one sample sequenced in a study of T cell responses to AZD1222 COVID-19 vaccine. Data came from immunoSEQ multiplex PCR; TCRdb stores just in-frame clones and leaves some out. The table includes approximately 130,000 clones, approximately 88% detected once. The sequencing used peripheral blood, collected on day 0 of AZD1222 vaccination. Receptor source: an adult in good health.

The chain carries TRBV6-5 and TRBJ1-6; D perhaps matches TRBD1 (5 bases). Trimming left V 6 bases short and J 9 bases short, with 15 bases between. CDR3 length equals 14 residues. CDR1 MNHEY and CDR2 SVGAGI come from the germline V gene. The CDR3 sequence: CASRGRGWGSPLHF. DNA for the CDR3: TGTGCCAGCAGGGGAAGGGGATGGGGTTCACCCCTCCACTTT.

This clone was found once. V usage is TRBV27 and J usage is TRBJ2-7, with 10 bases that match TRBD1. CDR1 is MNHEY, CDR2 SMNVEV, per germline (reference sequence). The CDR3 totals 15 residues. The J segment lost 3 bases and the V segment lost 5 bases, leaving 7 bases of the junction unmatched. CDR3 residues: CASSPYGDRGYEQYF. The CDR3 region has the DNA TGTGCCAGCAGTCCGTACGGGGACAGGGGCTACGAGCAGTACTTC.

This chain links TRBV9 with TRBJ2-3; 8 nucleotides align to TRBD2. The V and J ends lost 6 bases and 3 bases, in that order; junction bases with no gene match: 12. The CDR3 extends over 16 amino acids. CDR1 and CDR2 (germline): SGDLS, YYNGEE. The CDR3 spells CASNLGGRGVTDTQYF. DNA for the CDR3: TGTGCCAGCAACCTCGGAGGGCGGGGGGTAACAGATACGCAGTATTTT. Combining the CDR3 with reference TRBV9 and TRBJ2-3 gives the whole variable domain DSGVTQTPKHLITATGQRVTLRCSPRSGDLSVYWYQQSLDQGLQFLIQYYNGEERAKGNILERFSAQQFPDLHSELNLSSLELGDSALYFCASNLGGRGVTDTQYFGPGTRLTVL.

This sequence joins TRBV6-5 and TRBJ2-1; 12 bases fit TRBD2. Per germline, CDR1 MNHEY and CDR2 SVGAGI. The CDR3 consists of 14 residues. V was clipped by 7 bases and J by 10 bases; unmatched bases: 8. The chain's CDR3 is CASILAGGPKEQFF. The CDR3, as DNA: TGTGCCAGCATCCTAGCGGGAGGGCCCAAAGAGCAGTTCTTC.

This clone is categorized as medium-sized. The chain uses TRBV5-1 and TRBJ2-7, with 9 bases that match TRBD1. V shed 4 bases and J 6 bases; nucleotides not matched to a gene: 14. Per germline, CDR1 SGHRS and CDR2 YFSETQ. CDR3 length: 16 residues. The DNA for the CDR3 is TGCGCCAGCAGCCCAGACCCCGGGACAGGGAAGAGCGAGCAGTACTTC. This codes for CASSPDPGTGKSEQYF.

This clone has more than one count but fewer than ten. V is TRBV5-6 and J is TRBJ1-5; possibly TRBD1 for D (5 bases). The length of the CDR3 is 16 residues. CDR1 is SGHDT and CDR2 is YYEEEE in the germline V gene. Trimming pared 4 bases from V and 2 bases from J, leaving 16 bases between. In DNA, the CDR3 is TGTGCCAGCAGCCACACGAGGGGAGGGGGCAATCAGCCCCAGCATTTT. Translating it yields CASSHTRGGGNQPQHF.

The V and J genes are TRBV5-1 and TRBJ2-1; 8 nucleotides align to TRBD2. J lost 7 bases, V lost 2 bases, and 8 bases had no gene match. The CDR3 loop spans 15 amino acids. The germline V gene encodes CDR1 SGHRS and CDR2 YFSETQ. The CDR3 sequence: CASSFVPGLVNEQFF. For the CDR3, the DNA is TGCGCCAGCAGCTTTGTCCCGGGACTAGTTAATGAGCAGTTCTTC.

The chain carries TRBV6-2 or TRBV6-3 and TRBJ1-5, with unresolved D. Germline values: CDR1 MNHEY, CDR2 SVGEGT. The CDR3 spans 15 residues. V was pared by 5 bases and J by 3 bases, with 14 bases between. CDR3 protein: CASSVDLGPNQPQHF. The CDR3 nucleotides are TGTGCCAGCAGTGTTGACCTAGGGCCCAATCAGCCCCAGCATTTT.

The chain links TRBV6-5 to TRBJ2-3; 11 nucleotides match TRBD2. The CDR3 totals 16 residues. After removal of 0 bases from V and 3 bases from J, the junction contained 2 bases not matched to a gene. Per germline, CDR1 MNHEY and CDR2 SVGAGI. The CDR3: CASSYSSGRVTDTQYF. CDR3 nucleotide sequence: TGTGCCAGCAGTTACTCTAGCGGGAGGGTGACAGATACGCAGTATTTT.

J is TRBJ1-2 and V is TRBV7-2, with D possibly TRBD1 on 6 matching bases. Between the trimmed V and J ends, which lost 6 bases and 7 bases, there was a span of 18 bases. Germline V lookup: CDR1 SGHTA, CDR2 FQGNSA. The CDR3 has 14 amino acids. CDR3 loop: CASRSAGARRGYTF. The CDR3 DNA is TGTGCCAGCAGATCGGCAGGGGCCAGACGTGGCTACACCTTC.

The rearrangement links TRBV5-1 to TRBJ2-3; D unresolved. The length of the CDR3 is 15 residues. V was shortened by 2 bases and J by 1 base, with 11 bases between the two germline ends. Germline CDR1 is SGHRS and CDR2 is YFSETQ. CDR3 loop: CASSLGQLGTDTQYF. DNA for the CDR3: TGCGCCAGCAGCTTAGGGCAGTTAGGCACAGATACGCAGTATTTT.

V usage is TRBV27 and J usage is TRBJ2-6; D may be TRBD2 (6 bases). The germline V gene has CDR1 MNHEY and CDR2 SMNVEV (reference sequence). V dropped 2 bases and J dropped 1 base, with 6 bases sitting between them. The CDR3 is made up of 15 amino acids. In DNA form, the CDR3 reads TGTGCCAGCAGTTTAGGGGGGTCTGGGGCCAACGTCCTGACTTTC. Residues: CASSLGGSGANVLTF.

In its sample, this clone was seen once. As DNA, the CDR3 is TGTGCCAGCAGTGTCAGACAGGGTAGTTTGGGGAATCAGCCCCAGCATTTT. This gives the protein CASSVRQGSLGNQPQHF. This chain uses TRBV2 with TRBJ1-5; 7 bases are a match to TRBD1. CDR1 and CDR2 from the germline V gene are SNHLY and FYNNEI. CDR3 length equals 17 residues. V lost 4 bases to trimming and J lost 4 bases; unmatched junction nucleotides: 13. Together with reference TRBV2 and TRBJ1-5, the CDR3 gives the full variable domain: EPEVTQTPSHQVTQMGQEVILRCVPISNHLYFYWYRQILGQKVEFLVSFYNNEISEKSEIFDDQFSVERPDGSNFTLKIRSTKLEDSAMYFCASSVRQGSLGNQPQHFGDGTRLSIL.